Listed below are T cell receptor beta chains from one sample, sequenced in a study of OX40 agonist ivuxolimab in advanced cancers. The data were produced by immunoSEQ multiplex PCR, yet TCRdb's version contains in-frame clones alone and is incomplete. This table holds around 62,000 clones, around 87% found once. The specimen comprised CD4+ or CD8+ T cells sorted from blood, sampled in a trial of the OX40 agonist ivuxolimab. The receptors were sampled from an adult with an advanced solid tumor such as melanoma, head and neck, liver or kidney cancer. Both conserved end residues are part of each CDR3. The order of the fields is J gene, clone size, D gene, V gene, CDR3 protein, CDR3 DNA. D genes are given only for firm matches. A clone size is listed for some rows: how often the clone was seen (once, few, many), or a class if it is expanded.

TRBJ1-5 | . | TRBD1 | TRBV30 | CAWNGQGRSNQPQHF | TGTGCCTGGAATGGACAGGGCCGGAGCAATCAGCCCCAGCATTTT
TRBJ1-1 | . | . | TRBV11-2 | CASSLHVGVLNTEAFF | TGTGCCAGCAGCTTACACGTTGGCGTCTTGAACACTGAAGCTTTCTTT
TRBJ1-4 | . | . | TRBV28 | CASSPPDRNEKLFF | TGTGCCAGCAGTCCCCCGGACAGAAATGAAAAACTGTTTTTT
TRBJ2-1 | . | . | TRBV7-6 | CASSLDWGYNEQFF | TGTGCCAGCAGCTTAGACTGGGGCTACAATGAGCAGTTCTTC
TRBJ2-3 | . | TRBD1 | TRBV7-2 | CASSLAPTGGTDTQYF | TGTGCCAGCAGCTTAGCGCCGACAGGGGGCACAGATACGCAGTATTTT
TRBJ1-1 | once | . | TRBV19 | CASSIGDRINTEAFF | TGTGCCAGTAGTATTGGAGACAGAATTAACACTGAAGCTTTCTTT
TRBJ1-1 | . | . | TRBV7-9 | CASSLEGWTEAFF | TGTGCCAGCAGCTTAGAGGGGTGGACTGAAGCTTTCTTT
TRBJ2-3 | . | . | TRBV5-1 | CASSLHYGGTGGDTQYF | TGCGCCAGCAGCTTGCATTACGGCGGGACCGGGGGCGATACGCAGTATTTT
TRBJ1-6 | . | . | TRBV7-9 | CASSSTSSRNSPLHF | TGTGCCAGCAGCTCGACTTCATCGCGGAATTCACCCCTCCACTTT
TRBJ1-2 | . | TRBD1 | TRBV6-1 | CASVRQGARGYGYTF | TGTGCCAGCGTCAGACAGGGGGCAAGGGGCTATGGCTACACCTTC
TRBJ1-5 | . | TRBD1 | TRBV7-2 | CASSPGGRAGNQPQHF | TGTGCCAGCAGCCCAGGGGGCAGGGCGGGCAATCAGCCCCAGCATTTT
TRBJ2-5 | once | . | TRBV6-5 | CASSSSGLTGETQYF | TGTGCCAGCAGTTCCTCGGGCCTTACGGGGGAGACCCAGTACTTC
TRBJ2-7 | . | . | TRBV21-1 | CASSKGDRGHPVSSYEQYF | TGTGCCAGCAGCAAAGGGGACAGGGGGCACCCCGTCAGCTCCTACGAGCAGTACTTC
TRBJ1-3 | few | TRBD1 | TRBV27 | CASSPGTGWGNTIYF | TGTGCCAGCAGTCCGGGGACAGGGTGGGGAAACACCATATATTTT
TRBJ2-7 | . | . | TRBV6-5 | CASKNPESGPYEQYF | TGTGCCAGCAAAAACCCAGAGTCGGGCCCCTACGAGCAGTACTTC
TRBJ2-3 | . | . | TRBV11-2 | CASSYPGTATDTQYF | TGTGCCAGCAGCTACCCCGGGACTGCCACAGATACGCAGTATTTT
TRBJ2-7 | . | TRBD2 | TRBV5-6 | CASSLRGLARHEQYF | TGTGCCAGCAGCTTGCGGGGACTAGCCAGGCACGAGCAGTACTTC
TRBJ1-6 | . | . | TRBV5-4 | CASSSGQPNSPLHF | TGTGCCAGCAGCTCGGGCCAGCCTAATTCACCCCTCCACTTT
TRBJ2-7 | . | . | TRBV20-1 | CSARGRYEQYF | TGCAGTGCTAGAGGCCGCTACGAGCAGTACTTC
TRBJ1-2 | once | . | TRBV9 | CASSGSLWAYGYTF | TGTGCCAGCAGCGGAAGCTTGTGGGCGTATGGCTACACCTTC
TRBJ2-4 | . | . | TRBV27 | CATQRVGGKIQYF | TGTGCCACACAAAGGGTTGGAGGAAAGATTCAGTACTTC
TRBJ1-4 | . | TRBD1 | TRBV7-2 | CASSLDRGRGKLFF | TGTGCCAGCAGCCTCGACAGGGGGCGCGGAAAACTGTTTTTT
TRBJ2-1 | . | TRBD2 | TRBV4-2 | CASSQYESGGDNEQFF | TGTGCCAGCAGCCAATATGAAAGCGGGGGGGACAATGAGCAGTTCTTC
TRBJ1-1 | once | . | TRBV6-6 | CASSPRGGATNTEAFF | TGTGCCAGCAGCCCCCGTGGGGGGGCGACGAACACTGAAGCTTTCTTT
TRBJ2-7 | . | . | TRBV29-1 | CSVGDTYEQYF | TGCAGCGTTGGGGACACCTACGAGCAGTACTTC
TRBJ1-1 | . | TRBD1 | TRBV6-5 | CASRPPQGSTEAFF | TGTGCCAGCAGACCACCACAGGGGTCCACTGAAGCTTTCTTT
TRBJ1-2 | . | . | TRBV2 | CASQGRGVKRGYTF | TGTGCCAGCCAAGGGAGGGGGGTTAAAAGGGGCTACACCTTC
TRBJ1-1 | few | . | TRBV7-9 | CASSLGYTEAFF | TGTGCCAGCAGCTTAGGGTACACTGAAGCTTTCTTT
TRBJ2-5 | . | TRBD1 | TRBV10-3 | CAISDGDRGSNRGETQYF | TGTGCCATCAGTGACGGGGACAGGGGGTCGAATAGGGGAGAGACCCAGTACTTC
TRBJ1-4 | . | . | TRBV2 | CASSDWGSTNEKLFF | TGTGCCAGCAGTGATTGGGGATCAACTAATGAAAAACTGTTTTTT
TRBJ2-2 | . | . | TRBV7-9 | CASSSGGTGELFF | TGTGCCAGCAGCTCCGGGGGAACCGGGGAGCTGTTTTTT
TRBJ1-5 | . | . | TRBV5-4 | CASSYERRGPQHF | TGTGCCAGCAGCTACGAACGTCGGGGCCCCCAGCATTTT
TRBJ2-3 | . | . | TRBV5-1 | CASSLGGNTDTQYF | TGCGCCAGCAGCTTGGGAGGGAACACAGATACGCAGTATTTT
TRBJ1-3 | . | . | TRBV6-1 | CASRGMRAIDNTIYF | TGTGCCAGCAGAGGTATGAGAGCCATCGATAACACCATATATTTT
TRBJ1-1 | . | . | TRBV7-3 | CASSTEEGTEAFF | TGTGCCAGCAGCACCGAAGAGGGCACTGAAGCTTTCTTT
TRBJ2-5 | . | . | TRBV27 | CASTGIRRGQETQYF | TGTGCCAGCACCGGAATCCGGAGAGGCCAAGAGACCCAGTACTTC
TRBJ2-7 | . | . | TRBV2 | CASSPVGEQYF | TGTGCCAGCAGCCCCGTAGGCGAGCAGTACTTC
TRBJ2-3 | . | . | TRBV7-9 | CASSLDRPTDTQYF | TGTGCCAGCAGCTTAGACAGGCCCACAGATACGCAGTATTTT
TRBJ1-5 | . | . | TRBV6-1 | CASSERGIGSNQPQHF | TGTGCCAGCAGTGAAAGGGGTATAGGGAGCAATCAGCCCCAGCATTTT
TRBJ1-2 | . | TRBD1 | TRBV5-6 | CASSPTDREYGYTF | TGTGCCAGCAGCCCTACGGACAGGGAGTATGGCTACACCTTC
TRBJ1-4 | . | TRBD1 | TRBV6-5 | CASSFRDRGRDEKLFF | TGTGCCAGCAGTTTCCGCGACAGGGGGCGGGATGAAAAACTGTTTTTT
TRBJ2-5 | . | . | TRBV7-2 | CASSQQETQYF | TGTGCCAGCAGCCAACAAGAGACCCAGTACTTC
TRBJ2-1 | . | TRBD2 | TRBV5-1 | CASSRTSGGRYNEQFF | TGCGCCAGCAGCAGGACTAGCGGGGGGCGGTACAATGAGCAGTTCTTC
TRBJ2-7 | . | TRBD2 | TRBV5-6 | CASSLLSLAGFHEQYF | TGTGCCAGCAGCTTGCTCTCACTAGCGGGTTTCCACGAGCAGTACTTC
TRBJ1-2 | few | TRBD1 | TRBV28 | CASSFDRGHNYGYTF | TGTGCCAGCAGTTTCGACAGGGGACATAACTATGGCTACACCTTC
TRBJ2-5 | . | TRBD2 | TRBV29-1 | CSVGVGTSGAETQYF | TGCAGCGTTGGAGTAGGTACTAGCGGGGCGGAGACCCAGTACTTC